This T cell receptor (beta chain) was recovered during a study of cytomegalovirus exposure and HLA in healthy donors. CDR1 is MRHNA and CDR2 is SNTAGT in the germline V gene. The CDR3 length is 13 residues. V was pared by 4 bases and J by 8 bases, with 14 bases between. With regard to this clone: The antigen is undetermined.

Overall study findings and caveats: Prior analysis indicated that the majority of TCR beta V segments exhibited productivity approximately 87% or approximately 30% of the time. Within a later analysis, the majority of CMV-associated TCR beta chains appeared HLA-restricted. Based on reports, TCR beta sequences accurately predicted HLA-A and HLA-B alleles for most subjects. Most sequenced TCRs were rare (though some public TCRs occurred in many donors).

The PCR used 60 Vbeta and 13 Jbeta primers. TCRdb's copy holds only in-frame clones and misses some; the assay was immunoSEQ multiplex PCR. The repertoire holds around 90,000 clones, approximately 86% seen once, with 8.5% to 10% in the top ten. The chain combines TRBV6-4 with TRBJ1-1; possibly TRBD1 for D (5 bases). The specimen sequenced was PBMCs. This clonotype was obtained from a man aged 25-45 years in good health and CMV-seropositive. CDR3 nucleotide sequence: TGTGCCAGCAGTGTGCTCCCGACAGCCGAAGCTTTCTTT. This gives the protein CASSVLPTAEAFF.